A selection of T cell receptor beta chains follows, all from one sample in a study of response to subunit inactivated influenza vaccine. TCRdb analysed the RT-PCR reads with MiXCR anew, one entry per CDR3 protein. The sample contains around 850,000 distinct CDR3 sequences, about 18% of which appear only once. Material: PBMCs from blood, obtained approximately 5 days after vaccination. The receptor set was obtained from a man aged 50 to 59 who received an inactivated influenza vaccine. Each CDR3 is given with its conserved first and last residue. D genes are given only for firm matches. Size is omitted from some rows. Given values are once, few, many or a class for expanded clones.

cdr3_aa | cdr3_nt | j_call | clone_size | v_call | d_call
CASSLLGARNTEAFF | TGTGCCAGCAGCTTACTGGGGGCACGTAACACTGAAGCTTTCTTT | TRBJ1-1 | few | TRBV7-2 | -
CATKGPYEQYF | TGTGCCACCAAGGGACCCTACGAGCAGTACTTC | TRBJ2-7 | few | TRBV3-1 | -
CSASLAGAQPRYYNEQFF | TGCAGTGCTAGCCTAGCGGGAGCTCAGCCCCGATACTACAATGAGCAGTTCTTC | TRBJ2-1 | - | TRBV20-1 | TRBD2
CASSSSDRGGTGELFF | TGTGCCAGCAGTTCCTCGGACCGTGGTGGCACCGGGGAGCTGTTTTTT | TRBJ2-2 | many | TRBV6-5 | -
CASSTPGHNEQFF | TGTGCCAGCAGCACGCCGGGCCACAATGAGCAGTTCTTC | TRBJ2-1 | - | TRBV7-9 | -
CASRPVAGRADTQYF | TGTGCCAGCAGGCCTGTGGCAGGGAGGGCAGATACGCAGTATTTT | TRBJ2-3 | once | TRBV2 | TRBD2
CASSRRGGVNEQFF | TGTGCCAGCAGTCGCCGAGGAGGGGTTAATGAGCAGTTCTTC | TRBJ2-1 | few | TRBV6-2/TRBV6-3 | -
CATSDLRVGPYGINEQFF | TGTGCCACCAGTGATTTGCGTGTAGGCCCCTACGGCATCAATGAGCAGTTCTTC | TRBJ2-1 | - | TRBV24-1 | -
CASSPRIRDRANTEAFF | TGTGCCAGCTCCCCACGTATCCGGGACAGGGCGAACACTGAAGCTTTCTTT | TRBJ1-1 | - | TRBV18 | TRBD1
CAISEGEGETQYF | TGTGCCATCAGTGAGGGGGAGGGGGAGACCCAGTACTTC | TRBJ2-5 | few | TRBV10-3 | TRBD2
CASSPGQEKQFF | TGTGCCAGCAGCCCTGGACAGGAGAAGCAGTTCTTC | TRBJ2-1 | once | TRBV4-2 | TRBD1
CASSLGDRDTDTQYF | TGTGCCAGCAGTTTAGGGGACAGGGACACAGATACGCAGTATTTT | TRBJ2-3 | - | TRBV12-3/TRBV12-4 | TRBD1
CASSQARDRKNF | TGTGCCAGCAGCCAAGCTCGGGACAGGAAGAACTTC | TRBJ2-7 | few | TRBV7-8 | TRBD1
CASSPLRDERETQYF | TGTGCCAGCAGTCCGTTGCGGGATGAGAGGGAGACCCAGTACTTC | TRBJ2-5 | - | TRBV27 | -
CSATLMTVDTQYF | TGCAGTGCCACTTTAATGACGGTTGATACGCAGTATTTT | TRBJ2-3 | few | TRBV20-1 | -
CASSRRRDEQYF | TGTGCCAGCAGTCGAAGGCGGGACGAGCAGTACTTC | TRBJ2-7 | few | TRBV28 | -
CASSSVLAGGYEQYF | TGTGCCAGCAGCTCAGTACTAGCGGGGGGATACGAGCAGTACTTC | TRBJ2-7 | - | TRBV5-6 | TRBD2